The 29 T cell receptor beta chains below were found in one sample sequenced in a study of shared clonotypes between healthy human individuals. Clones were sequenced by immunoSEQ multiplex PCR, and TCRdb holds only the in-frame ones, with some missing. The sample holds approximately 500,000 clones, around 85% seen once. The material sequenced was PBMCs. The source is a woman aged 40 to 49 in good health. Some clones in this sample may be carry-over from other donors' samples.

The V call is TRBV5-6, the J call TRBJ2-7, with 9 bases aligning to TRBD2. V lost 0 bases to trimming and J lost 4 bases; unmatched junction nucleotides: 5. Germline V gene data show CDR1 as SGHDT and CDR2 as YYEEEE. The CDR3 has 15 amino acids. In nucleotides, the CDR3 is TGTGCCAGCAGCTTGGGGGTAGCGGGAGTGTACGAGCAGTACTTC. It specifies CASSLGVAGVYEQYF. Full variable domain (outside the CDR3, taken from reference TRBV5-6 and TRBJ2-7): DAGVTQSPTHLIKTRGQQVTLRCSPKSGHDTVSWYQQALGQGPQFIFQYYEEEERQRGNFPDRFSGHQFPNYSSELNVNALLLGDSALYLCASSLGVAGVYEQYFGPGTRLTVT.

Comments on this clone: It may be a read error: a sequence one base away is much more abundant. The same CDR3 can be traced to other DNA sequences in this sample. The CDR3 loop reads CASSFKDTQYF. The CDR3 DNA reads TGTGCCAGCAGCTTTAAAGATACGCAGTATTTT. The chain recombines TRBV7-9 with TRBJ2-3; D uncertain. This CDR3 comprises 11 residues. Germline V gene lookup returns CDR1 SEHNR and CDR2 FQNEAQ (reference sequence). The ends were cut back, 3 bases at V and 5 bases at J, with 3 bases in the middle.

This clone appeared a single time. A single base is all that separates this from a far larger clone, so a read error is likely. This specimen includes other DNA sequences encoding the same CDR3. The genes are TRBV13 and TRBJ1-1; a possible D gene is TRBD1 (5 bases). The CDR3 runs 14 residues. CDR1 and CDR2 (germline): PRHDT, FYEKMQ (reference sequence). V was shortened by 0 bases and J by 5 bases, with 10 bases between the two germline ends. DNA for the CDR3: TGTGCCAGCAGCTTAGGCAGGGCTGGTACTGAAGCTTTCTTT. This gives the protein CASSLGRAGTEAFF.

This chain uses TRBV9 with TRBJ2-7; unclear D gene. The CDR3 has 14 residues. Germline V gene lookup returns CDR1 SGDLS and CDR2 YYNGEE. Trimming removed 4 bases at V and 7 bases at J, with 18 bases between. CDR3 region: CASSPPGSQREQYF. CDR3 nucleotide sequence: TGTGCCAGCAGCCCCCCGGGCAGCCAACGGGAGCAGTACTTC.

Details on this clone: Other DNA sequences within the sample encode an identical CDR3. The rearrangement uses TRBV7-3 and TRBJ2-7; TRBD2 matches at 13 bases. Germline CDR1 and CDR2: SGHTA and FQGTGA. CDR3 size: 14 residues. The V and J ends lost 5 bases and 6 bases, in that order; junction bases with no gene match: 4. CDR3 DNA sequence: TGTGCCAGCAGCCCAGGACTAGCGGGAGCCGAGCAGTACTTC. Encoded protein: CASSPGLAGAEQYF.

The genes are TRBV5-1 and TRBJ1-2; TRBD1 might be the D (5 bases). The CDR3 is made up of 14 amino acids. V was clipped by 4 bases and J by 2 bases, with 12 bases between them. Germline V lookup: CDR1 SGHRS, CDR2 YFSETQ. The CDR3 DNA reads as TGCGCCAGCAGCCTACTGACAGAGAACTATGGCTACACCTTC. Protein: CASSLLTENYGYTF.

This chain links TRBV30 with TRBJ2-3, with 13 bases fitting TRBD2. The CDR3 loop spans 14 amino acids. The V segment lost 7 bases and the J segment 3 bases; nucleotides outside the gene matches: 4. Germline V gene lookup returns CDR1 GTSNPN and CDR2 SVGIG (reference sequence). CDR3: CALKLAGGTDTQYF. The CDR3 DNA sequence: TGTGCCTTAAAACTAGCGGGGGGGACAGATACGCAGTATTTT.

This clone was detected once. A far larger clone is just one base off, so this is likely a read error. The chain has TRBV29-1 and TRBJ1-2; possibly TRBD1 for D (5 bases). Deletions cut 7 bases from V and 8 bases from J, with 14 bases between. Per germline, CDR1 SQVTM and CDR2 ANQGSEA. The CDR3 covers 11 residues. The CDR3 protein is CSGPAWGGYTF. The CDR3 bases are TGCAGCGGTCCAGCATGGGGCGGCTACACCTTC.

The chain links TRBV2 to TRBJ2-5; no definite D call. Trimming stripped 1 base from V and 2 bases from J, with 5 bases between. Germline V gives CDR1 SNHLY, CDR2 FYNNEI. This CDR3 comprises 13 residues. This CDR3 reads CASSEGIQETQYF. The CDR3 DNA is TGTGCCAGCAGTGAAGGCATACAAGAGACCCAGTACTTC.

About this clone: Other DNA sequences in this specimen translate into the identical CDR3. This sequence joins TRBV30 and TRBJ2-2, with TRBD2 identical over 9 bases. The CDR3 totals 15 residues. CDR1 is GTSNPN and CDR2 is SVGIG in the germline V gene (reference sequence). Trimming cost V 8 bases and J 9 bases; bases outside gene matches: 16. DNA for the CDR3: TGTGCCGTCGGGGGTATAGCGGGAGTTGTCTGGGAGCTGTTTTTT. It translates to CAVGGIAGVVWELFF.

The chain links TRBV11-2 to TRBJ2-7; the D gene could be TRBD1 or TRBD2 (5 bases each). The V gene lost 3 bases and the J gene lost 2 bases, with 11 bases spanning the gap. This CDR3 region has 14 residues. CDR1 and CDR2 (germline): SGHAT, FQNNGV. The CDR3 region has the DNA TGTGCCAGCAGCTTTTCCAGGGACCCCTACGAGCAGTACTTC. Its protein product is CASSFSRDPYEQYF.

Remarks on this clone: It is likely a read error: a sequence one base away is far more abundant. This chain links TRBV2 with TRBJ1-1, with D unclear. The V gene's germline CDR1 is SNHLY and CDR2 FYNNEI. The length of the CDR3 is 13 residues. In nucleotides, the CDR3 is TGTGCCAGCAGTGGGGGTGACTCCACTAAAGCTTTCTTT. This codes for CASSGGDSTKAFF.

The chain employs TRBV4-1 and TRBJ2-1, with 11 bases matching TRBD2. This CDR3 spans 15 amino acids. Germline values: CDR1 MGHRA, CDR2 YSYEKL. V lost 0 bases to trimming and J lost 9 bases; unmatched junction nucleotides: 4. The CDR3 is CASSQELAGVGEQFF. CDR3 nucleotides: TGCGCCAGCAGCCAAGAACTAGCGGGAGTTGGTGAGCAGTTCTTC.

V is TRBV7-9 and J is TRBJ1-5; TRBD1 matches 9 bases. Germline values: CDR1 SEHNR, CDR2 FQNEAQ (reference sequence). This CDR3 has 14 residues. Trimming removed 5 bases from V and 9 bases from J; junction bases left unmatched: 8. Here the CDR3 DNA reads TGTGCCAGCAGCCAAGGACAGGGGATGTGGCCCCAGCATTTT. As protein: CASSQGQGMWPQHF.

CDR3 region: CASSMNPGTGNNEQFF. In nucleotides, the CDR3 is TGTGCCAGCAGCATGAACCCCGGGACAGGGAACAATGAGCAGTTCTTC. V and J are TRBV7-3 and TRBJ2-1, with 9 bases fitting TRBD1. From germline, CDR1 is SGHTA and CDR2 FQGTGA. The V and J ends lost 5 bases and 5 bases, in that order; junction bases with no gene match: 10. CDR3 size: 16 residues.

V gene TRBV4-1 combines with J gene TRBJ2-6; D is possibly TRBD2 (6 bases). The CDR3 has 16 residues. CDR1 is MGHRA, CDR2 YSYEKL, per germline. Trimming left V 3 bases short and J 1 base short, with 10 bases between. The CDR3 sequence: CASSQPGRSGANVLTF. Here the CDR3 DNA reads TGCGCCAGCAGCCAGCCAGGGAGGTCTGGGGCCAACGTCCTGACTTTC.

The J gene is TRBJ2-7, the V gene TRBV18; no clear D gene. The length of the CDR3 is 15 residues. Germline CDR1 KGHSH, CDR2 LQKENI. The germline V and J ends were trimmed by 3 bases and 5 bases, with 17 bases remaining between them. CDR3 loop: CASSPQQSGWHEQYF. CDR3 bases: TGTGCCAGCTCACCGCAGCAGTCCGGGTGGCACGAGCAGTACTTC.

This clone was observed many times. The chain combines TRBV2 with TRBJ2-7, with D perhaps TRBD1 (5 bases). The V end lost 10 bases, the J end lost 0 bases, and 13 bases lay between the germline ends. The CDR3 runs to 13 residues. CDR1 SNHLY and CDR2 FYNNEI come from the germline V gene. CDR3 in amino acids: CATSTVFSYEQYF. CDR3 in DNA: TGTGCCACCTCGACAGTGTTCTCCTACGAGCAGTACTTC. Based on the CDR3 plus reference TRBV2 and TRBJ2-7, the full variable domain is EPEVTQTPSHQVTQMGQEVILRCVPISNHLYFYWYRQILGQKVEFLVSFYNNEISEKSEIFDDQFSVERPDGSNFTLKIRSTKLEDSAMYFCATSTVFSYEQYFGPGTRLTVT.

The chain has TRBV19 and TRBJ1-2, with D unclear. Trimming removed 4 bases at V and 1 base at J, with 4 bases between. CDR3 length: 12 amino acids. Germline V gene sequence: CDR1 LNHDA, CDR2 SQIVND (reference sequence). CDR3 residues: CASSTRNYGYTF. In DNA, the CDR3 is TGTGCCAGTAGTACCCGTAACTATGGCTACACCTTC.

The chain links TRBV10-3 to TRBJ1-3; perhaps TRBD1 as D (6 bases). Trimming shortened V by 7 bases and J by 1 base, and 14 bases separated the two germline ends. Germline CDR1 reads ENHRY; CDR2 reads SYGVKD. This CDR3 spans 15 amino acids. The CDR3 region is CAITAGQHSGNTIYF. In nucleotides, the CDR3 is TGTGCCATCACCGCAGGACAGCATTCTGGAAACACCATATATTTT.

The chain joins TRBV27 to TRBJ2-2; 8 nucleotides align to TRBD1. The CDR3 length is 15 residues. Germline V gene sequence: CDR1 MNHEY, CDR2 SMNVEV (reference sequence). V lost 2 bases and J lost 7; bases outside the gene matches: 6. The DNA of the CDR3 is TGTGCCAGCAGTTTACGGCAGGGGGCCATCGGGGAGCTGTTTTTT. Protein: CASSLRQGAIGELFF.

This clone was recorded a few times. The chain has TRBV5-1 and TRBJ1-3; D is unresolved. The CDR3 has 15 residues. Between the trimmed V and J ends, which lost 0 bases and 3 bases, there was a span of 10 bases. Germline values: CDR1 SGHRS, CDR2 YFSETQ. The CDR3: CASSLESRVGNTIYF. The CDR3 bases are TGCGCCAGCAGCTTGGAATCTAGGGTTGGAAACACCATATATTTT.

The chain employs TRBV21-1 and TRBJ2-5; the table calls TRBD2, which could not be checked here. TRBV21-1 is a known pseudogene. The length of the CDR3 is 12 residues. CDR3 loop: CASSKALEEQYF. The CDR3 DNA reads TGTGCCAGCAGCAAAGCGCTCGAGGAGCAGTACTTC.

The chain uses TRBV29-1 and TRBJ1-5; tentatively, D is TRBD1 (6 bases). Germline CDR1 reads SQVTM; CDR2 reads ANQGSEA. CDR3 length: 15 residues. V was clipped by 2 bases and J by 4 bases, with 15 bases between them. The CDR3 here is CSVETRGQWNQPQHF. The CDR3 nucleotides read TGCAGCGTTGAAACCCGGGGGCAATGGAATCAGCCCCAGCATTTT. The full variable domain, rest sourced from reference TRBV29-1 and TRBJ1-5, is SAVISQKPSRDICQRGTSLTIQCQVDSQVTMMFWYRQQPGQSLTLIATANQGSEATYESGFVIDKFPISRPNLTFSTLTVSNMSPEDSSIYLCSVETRGQWNQPQHFGDGTRLSIL.

For the CDR3, the DNA is TGTGCCAGCAGTAAAAGTTTCTACGAGCAGTACTTC. It is translated as CASSKSFYEQYF. This chain connects TRBV6-1 to TRBJ2-7, with D unresolved. Per germline, CDR1 MNHNS and CDR2 SASEGT. V gave up 5 bases and J gave up 3 bases, with 8 bases separating them. This CDR3 has 12 amino acids.

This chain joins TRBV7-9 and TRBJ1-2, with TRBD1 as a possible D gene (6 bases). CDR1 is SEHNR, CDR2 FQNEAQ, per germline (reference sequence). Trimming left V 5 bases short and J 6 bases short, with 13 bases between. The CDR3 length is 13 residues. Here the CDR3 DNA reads TGTGCCAGCAGCCTACAGGGAGGTCATGGCTACACCTTC. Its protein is CASSLQGGHGYTF. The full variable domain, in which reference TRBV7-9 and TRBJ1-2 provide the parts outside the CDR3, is DTGVSQNPRHKITKRGQNVTFRCDPISEHNRLYWYRQTLGQGPEFLTYFQNEAQLEKSRLLSDRFSAERPKGSFSTLEIQRTEQGDSAMYLCASSLQGGHGYTFGSGTRLTVV.

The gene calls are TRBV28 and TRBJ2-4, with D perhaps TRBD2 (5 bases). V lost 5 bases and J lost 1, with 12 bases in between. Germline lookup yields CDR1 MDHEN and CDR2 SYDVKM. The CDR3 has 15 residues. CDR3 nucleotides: TGTGCCAGCAGTCTCCGGGATTCGGCCAAAAACATTCAGTACTTC. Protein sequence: CASSLRDSAKNIQYF.

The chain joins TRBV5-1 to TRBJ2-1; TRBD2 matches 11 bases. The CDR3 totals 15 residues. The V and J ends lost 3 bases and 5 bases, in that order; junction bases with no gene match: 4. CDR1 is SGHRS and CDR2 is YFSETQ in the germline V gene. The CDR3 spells CASSSGTSGHNEQFF. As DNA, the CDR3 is TGCGCCAGCAGCTCCGGGACTAGCGGACACAATGAGCAGTTCTTC.

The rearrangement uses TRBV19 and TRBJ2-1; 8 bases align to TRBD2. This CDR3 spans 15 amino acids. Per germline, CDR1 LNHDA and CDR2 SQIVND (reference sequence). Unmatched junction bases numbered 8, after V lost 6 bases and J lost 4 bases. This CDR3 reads CASSNGTRLYNEQFF. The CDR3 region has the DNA TGTGCCAGTAGCAACGGGACTAGGCTATACAATGAGCAGTTCTTC.